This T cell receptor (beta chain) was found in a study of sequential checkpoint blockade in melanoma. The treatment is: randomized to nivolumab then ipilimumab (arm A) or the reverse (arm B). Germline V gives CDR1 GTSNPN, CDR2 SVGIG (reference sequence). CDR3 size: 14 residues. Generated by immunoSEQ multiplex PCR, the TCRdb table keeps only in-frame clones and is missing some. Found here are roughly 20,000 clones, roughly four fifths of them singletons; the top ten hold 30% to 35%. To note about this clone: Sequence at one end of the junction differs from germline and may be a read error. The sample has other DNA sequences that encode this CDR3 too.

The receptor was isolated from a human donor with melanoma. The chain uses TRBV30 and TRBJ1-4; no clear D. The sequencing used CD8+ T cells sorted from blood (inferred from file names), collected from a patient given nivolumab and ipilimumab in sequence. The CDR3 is CAWNSVNSNEKLFF. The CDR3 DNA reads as TGTGCCTGGAACTCGGTGAATTCTAATGAAAAACTGTTTTTC.